The clone carrying this T cell receptor (beta chain) was observed a handful of times. Its antigen is unidentified. Trimming took 8 bases from V and 4 from J, leaving 14 bases between them. There are 14 residues in the CDR3. Per the germline V gene, CDR1 is MNHNS and CDR2 is SASEGT. The record originates from a study of cytomegalovirus exposure and HLA in healthy donors. Study-wide results and limits: With DRB1 most and HLA-C fewest, TCR association rates differed between HLA loci in a later analysis.

PCR employed 60 Vbeta and 13 Jbeta primers. Measured with immunoSEQ multiplex PCR; TCRdb has only the in-frame clones, and not every one. The sample holds approximately 200,000 clones, roughly four fifths seen once. This clonotype was sampled from a woman in her twenties or thirties in good health and CMV-seropositive. The material sequenced was PBMCs. The chain has TRBV6-1 and TRBJ2-2; the D gene is possibly TRBD2 (5 bases). In nucleotides, the CDR3 is TGTGCCAGCTACTCGGGGATGGGCACCGGGGAGCTGTTTTTT. Amino acid sequence: CASYSGMGTGELFF.